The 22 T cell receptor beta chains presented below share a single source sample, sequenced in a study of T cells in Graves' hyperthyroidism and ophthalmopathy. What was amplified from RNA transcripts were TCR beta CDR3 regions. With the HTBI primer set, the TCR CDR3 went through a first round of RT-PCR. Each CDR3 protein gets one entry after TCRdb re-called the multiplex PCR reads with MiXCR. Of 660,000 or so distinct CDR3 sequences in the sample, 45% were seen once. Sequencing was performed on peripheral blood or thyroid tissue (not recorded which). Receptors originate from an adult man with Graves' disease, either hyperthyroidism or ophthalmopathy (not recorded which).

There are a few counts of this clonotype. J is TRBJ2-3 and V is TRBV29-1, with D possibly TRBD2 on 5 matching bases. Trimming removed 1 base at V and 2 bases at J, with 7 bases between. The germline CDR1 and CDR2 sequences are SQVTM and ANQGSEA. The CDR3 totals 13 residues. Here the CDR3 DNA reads TGCAGCGTTGAAGGGGAGAACACAGATACGCAGTATTTT. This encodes CSVEGENTDTQYF.

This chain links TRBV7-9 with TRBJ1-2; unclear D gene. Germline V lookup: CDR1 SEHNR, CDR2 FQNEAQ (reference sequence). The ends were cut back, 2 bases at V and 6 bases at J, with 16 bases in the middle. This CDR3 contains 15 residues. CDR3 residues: CASSLMVSARDGYTF. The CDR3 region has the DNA TGTGCCAGCAGCTTAATGGTATCGGCACGGGATGGCTACACCTTC.

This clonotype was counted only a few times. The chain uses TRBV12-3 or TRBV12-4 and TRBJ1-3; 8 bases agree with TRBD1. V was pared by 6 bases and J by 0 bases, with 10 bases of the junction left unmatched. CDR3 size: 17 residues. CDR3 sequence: CASSLPTGGTSGNTIYF. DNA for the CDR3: TGTGCCAGCAGCTTACCTACAGGGGGAACCTCTGGAAACACCATATATTTT.

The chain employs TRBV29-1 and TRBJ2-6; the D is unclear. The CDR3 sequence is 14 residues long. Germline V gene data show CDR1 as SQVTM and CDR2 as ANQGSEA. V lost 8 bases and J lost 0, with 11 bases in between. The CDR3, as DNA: TGCAGCTTGGTGGTGGGCTCTGGGGCCAACGTCCTGACTTTC. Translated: CSLVVGSGANVLTF.

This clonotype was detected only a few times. CDR3 nucleotide sequence: TGTGCCAGCAGTGAAGGGACAGGGTACATGAACACTGAAGCTTTCTTT. Translating gives CASSEGTGYMNTEAFF. V is TRBV6-5 and J is TRBJ1-1; TRBD1 aligns across 9 bases. There are 16 residues in the CDR3. The germline V gene encodes CDR1 MNHEY and CDR2 SVGAGI. J was trimmed by 0 bases and V by 5 bases; bases with no gene match: 7.

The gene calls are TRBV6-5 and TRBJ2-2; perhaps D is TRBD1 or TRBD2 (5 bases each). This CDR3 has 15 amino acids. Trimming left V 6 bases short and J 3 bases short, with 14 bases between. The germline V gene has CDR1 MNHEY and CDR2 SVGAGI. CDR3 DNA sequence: TGTGCCAGCAGCCAATCGGGACCACACACCGGGGAGCTGTTTTTT. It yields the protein CASSQSGPHTGELFF.

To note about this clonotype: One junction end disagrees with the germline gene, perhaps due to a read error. The CDR3 protein is CASSVSRDRGGYGYTF. The CDR3, as DNA: TGTGCCAGCAGTGTATCCCGGGACAGGGGCGGGTATGGCTACACCTTC. The chain couples TRBV27 to TRBJ1-2; 10 bases align to TRBD1. The V gene's germline CDR1 is MNHEY and CDR2 SMNVEV (reference sequence). This CDR3 has 16 amino acids.

The CDR3 region has the DNA TGTGCCACCAGCAGCTTAACCGAAGCAGTTAATTCACCCCTCCACTTT. It translates to CATSSLTEAVNSPLHF. The V call is TRBV15, the J call TRBJ1-6, with no clear D. The CDR3 consists of 16 residues. Germline CDR1 is LNHNV and CDR2 is YYDKDF (reference sequence). The V end was cut by 3 bases, the J end by 6 bases, with 15 bases between.

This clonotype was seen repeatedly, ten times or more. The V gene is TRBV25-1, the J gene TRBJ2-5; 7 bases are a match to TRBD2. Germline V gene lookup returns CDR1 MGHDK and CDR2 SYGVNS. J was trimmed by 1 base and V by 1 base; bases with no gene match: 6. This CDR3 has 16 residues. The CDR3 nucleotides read TGTGCCAGCAGTGAATGGGCGGGAGAGCCCCAAGAGACCCAGTACTTC. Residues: CASSEWAGEPQETQYF.

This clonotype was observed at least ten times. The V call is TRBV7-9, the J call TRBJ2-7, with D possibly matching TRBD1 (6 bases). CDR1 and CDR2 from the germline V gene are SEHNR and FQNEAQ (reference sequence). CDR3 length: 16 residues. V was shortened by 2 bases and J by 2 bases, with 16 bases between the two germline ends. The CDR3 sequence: CASSLHTGRSPYEQYF. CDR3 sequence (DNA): TGTGCCAGCAGCTTACACACAGGGCGAAGTCCCTACGAGCAGTACTTC.

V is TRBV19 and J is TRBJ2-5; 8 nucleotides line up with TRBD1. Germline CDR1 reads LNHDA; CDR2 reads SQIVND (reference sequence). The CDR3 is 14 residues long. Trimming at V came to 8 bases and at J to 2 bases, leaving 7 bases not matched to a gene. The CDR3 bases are TGTGCCAGTGATCACGGACAGGGTCAAGAGACCCAGTACTTC. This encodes CASDHGQGQETQYF.

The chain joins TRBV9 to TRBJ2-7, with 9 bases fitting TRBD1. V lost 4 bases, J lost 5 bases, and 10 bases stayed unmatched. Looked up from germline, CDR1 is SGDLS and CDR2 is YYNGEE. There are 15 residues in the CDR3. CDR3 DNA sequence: TGTGCCAGCAGCATAGGGGGGACAGGGCTCAACGAGCAGTACTTC. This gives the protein CASSIGGTGLNEQYF.

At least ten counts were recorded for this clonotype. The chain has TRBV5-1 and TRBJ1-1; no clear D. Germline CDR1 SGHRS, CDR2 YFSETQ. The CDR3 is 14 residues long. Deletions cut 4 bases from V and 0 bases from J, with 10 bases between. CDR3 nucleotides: TGCGCCAGCAGCCCCCCTGGATTGAACACTGAAGCTTTCTTT. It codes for CASSPPGLNTEAFF.

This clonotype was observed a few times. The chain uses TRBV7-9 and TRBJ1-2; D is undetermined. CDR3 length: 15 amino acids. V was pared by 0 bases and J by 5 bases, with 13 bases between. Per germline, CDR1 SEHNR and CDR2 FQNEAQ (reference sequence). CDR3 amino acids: CASSLASLEVYGYTF. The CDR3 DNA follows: TGTGCCAGCAGCTTAGCGTCCTTAGAAGTATATGGCTACACCTTC.

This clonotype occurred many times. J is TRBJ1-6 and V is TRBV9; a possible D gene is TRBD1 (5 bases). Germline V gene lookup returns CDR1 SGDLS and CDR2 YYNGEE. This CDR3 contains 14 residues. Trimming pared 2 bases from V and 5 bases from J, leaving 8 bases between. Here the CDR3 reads CASSVIGDNSPLHF. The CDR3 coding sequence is TGTGCCAGCAGCGTTATAGGGGATAATTCACCCCTCCACTTT.

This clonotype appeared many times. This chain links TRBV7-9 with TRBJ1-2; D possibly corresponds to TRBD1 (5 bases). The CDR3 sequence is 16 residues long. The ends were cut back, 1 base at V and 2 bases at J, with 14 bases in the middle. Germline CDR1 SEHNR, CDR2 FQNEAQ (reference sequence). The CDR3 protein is CASSLGGTNLNYGYTF. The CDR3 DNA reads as TGTGCCAGCAGCTTAGGGGGCACAAACCTCAACTATGGCTACACCTTC.

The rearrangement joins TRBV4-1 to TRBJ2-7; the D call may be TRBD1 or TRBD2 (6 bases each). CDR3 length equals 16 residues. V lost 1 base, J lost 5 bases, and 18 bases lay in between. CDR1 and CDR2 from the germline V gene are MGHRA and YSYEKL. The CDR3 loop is CASSQGGATRADEQYF. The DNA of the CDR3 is TGCGCCAGCAGCCAAGGGGGGGCGACTAGAGCGGACGAGCAGTACTTC.

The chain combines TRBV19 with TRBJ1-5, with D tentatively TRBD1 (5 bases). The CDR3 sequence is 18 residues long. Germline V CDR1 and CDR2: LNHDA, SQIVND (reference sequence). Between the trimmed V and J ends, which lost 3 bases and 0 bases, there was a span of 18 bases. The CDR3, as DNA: TGTGCCAGTAGTATGGGGCAGCCCGGTGCGTATAGCAATCAGCCCCAGCATTTT. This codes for CASSMGQPGAYSNQPQHF.

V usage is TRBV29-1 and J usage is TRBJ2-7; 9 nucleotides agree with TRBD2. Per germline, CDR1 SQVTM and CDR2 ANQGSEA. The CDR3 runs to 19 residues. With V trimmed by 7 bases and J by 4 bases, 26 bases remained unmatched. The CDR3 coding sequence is TGCAGCGCCGAAGGCGGAGTCTGGCGGGAGGGCCTTCGGGGGTACGAGCAGTACTTC. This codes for CSAEGGVWREGLRGYEQYF.

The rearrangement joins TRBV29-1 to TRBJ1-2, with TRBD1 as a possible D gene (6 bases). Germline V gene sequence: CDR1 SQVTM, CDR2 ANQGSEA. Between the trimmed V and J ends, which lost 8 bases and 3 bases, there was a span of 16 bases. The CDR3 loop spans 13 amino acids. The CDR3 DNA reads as TGCAGCTACCGGGACAAGTTGGACTATGGCTACACCTTC. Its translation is CSYRDKLDYGYTF.

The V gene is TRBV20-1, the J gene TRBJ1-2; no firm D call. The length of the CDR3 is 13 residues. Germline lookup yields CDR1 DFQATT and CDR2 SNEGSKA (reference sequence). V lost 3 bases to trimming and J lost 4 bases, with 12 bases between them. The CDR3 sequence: CSARERTGYGYTF. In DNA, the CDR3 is TGCAGTGCTAGGGAAAGGACGGGCTATGGCTACACCTTC.

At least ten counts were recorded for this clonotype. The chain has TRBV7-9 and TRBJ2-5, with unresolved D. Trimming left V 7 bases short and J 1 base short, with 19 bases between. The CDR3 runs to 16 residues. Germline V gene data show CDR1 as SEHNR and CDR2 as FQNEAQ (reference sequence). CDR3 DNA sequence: TGTGCCAGCACCGCCGCGGTGGGCCATAGCCAAGAGACCCAGTACTTC. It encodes CASTAAVGHSQETQYF.